Listed here are 2 T cell receptor beta chains from one sample, sequenced in a study of blood T cell repertoires in COVID-19. Clones were read by immunoSEQ multiplex PCR, and TCRdb kept only the in-frame ones, dropping some. This table holds 400,000 or so clones, 80% to 90% found once. The sequenced sample was PBMCs or T cells enriched from blood (not recorded which). All receptors come from a man younger than 40 who had recovered from COVID-19.

About this clone itself: The germline gene is not matched at one end of the junction; a read error may be the cause. The chain joins TRBV20-1 to TRBJ1-2; unclear D gene. The CDR3 length is 11 residues. Germline assignment: CDR1 DFQATT and CDR2 SNEGSKA (reference sequence). The CDR3 region is CSARDSVGRPF. The CDR3 nucleotides are TGCAGTGCTAGAGATAGCGTGGGGAGACCTTTC.

The chain employs TRBV7-8 and TRBJ2-1; D may be TRBD2 (6 bases). Germline loops: CDR1 SGHVS, CDR2 FQNEAQ. V gave up 1 base and J gave up 0 bases, with 10 bases separating them. The CDR3 spans 16 residues. This chain's CDR3 is CASSLVGGTSYNEQFF. CDR3 sequence (DNA): TGTGCCAGCAGCTTAGTGGGGGGTACCTCCTACAATGAGCAGTTCTTC.